This T cell receptor beta chain was sequenced for a study of T cell changes during pregnancy in multiple sclerosis. CDR3 length equals 14 residues. The germline CDR1 and CDR2 sequences are SGHRS and YFSETQ. Deletions cut 1 base from V and 3 bases from J, with 10 bases between. TCRdb keeps only in-frame clones here, not all; method: immunoSEQ multiplex PCR. Of some 69,000 clones listed, more than 80% are singletons. The V and J genes are TRBV5-1 and TRBJ1-1; TRBD1 is a possible D gene (5 bases). The material was peripheral blood, obtained in the second trimester of pregnancy. This sequence originates from a female donor in good health, enrolled as a control in a pregnancy study. CDR3 nucleotides: TGCGCCAGCAGCTTGTTAGCACAGGACACTGAAGCTTTCTTT. It specifies CASSLLAQDTEAFF.